The clone carrying this T cell receptor (beta chain) was detected many times. Isolated RNA was reverse transcribed in full, so expressed TCRB transcripts were sequenced. Only in-frame clones appear in the TCRdb table, and some are missing; sequencing was by immunoSEQ multiplex PCR. The sample has under 300,000 clones, about 7.8% seen once. This entry belongs to a study of beta chain features in type 1 diabetes. CDR3 length: 15 amino acids. V lost 3 bases and J 7 bases, leaving 18 bases between the germline ends. Germline V gene lookup returns CDR1 SEHNR and CDR2 FQNEAQ (reference sequence). The specimen was central memory CD4+ T cells from blood. This chain connects TRBV7-9 to TRBJ1-2; no firm D call. The sequence was obtained from a woman aged 18-29 years in good health. The CDR3 spells CASSFLTATVGGYTF. The CDR3 nucleotides are TGTGCCAGCAGCTTTTTAACGGCCACGGTCGGTGGCTACACCTTC.